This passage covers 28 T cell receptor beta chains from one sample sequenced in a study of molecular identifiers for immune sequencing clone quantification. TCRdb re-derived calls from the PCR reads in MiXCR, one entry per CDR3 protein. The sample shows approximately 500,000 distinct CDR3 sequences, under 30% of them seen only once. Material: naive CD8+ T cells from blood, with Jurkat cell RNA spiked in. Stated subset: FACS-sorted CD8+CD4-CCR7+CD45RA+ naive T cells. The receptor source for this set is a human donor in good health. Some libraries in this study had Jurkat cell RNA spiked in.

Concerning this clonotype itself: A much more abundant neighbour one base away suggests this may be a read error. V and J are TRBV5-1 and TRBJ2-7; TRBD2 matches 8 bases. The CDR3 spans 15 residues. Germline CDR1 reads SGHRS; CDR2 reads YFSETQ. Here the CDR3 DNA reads TGCGCCAGCAGCTTTCGATCAGCGGGAGCCTACGAGCAGTGCTTC. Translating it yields CASSFRSAGAYEQCF.

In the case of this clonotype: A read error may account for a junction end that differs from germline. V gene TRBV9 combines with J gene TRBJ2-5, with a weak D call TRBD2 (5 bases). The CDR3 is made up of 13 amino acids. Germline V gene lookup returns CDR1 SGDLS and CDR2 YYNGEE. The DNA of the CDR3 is TGTGCCAGCAGCGGGGGAGACCAAGGGACCCAGTACTTC. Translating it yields CASSGGDQGTQYF.

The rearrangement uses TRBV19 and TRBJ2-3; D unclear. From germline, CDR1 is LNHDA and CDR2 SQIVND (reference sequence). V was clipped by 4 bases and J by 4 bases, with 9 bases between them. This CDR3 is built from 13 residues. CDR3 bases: TGTGCCAGTAGTAGGAGCGTAGCAGATACGCAGTATTTT. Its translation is CASSRSVADTQYF.

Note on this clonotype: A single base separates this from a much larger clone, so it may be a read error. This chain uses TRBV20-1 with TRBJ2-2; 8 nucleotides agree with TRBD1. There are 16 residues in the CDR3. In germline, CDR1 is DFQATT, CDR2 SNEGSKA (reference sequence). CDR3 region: CSALNPGGVRTEELFF. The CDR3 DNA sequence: TGCAGTGCTTTAAACCCAGGGGGCGTTCGTACCGAGGAGCTGTTTTTT.

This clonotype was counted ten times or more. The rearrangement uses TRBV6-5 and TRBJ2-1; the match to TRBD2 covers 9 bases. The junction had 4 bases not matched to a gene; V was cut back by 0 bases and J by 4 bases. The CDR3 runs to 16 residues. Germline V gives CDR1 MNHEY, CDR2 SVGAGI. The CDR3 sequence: CASSYSLAGVYNEQFF. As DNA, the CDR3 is TGTGCCAGCAGTTACTCTTTAGCGGGGGTTTACAATGAGCAGTTCTTC.

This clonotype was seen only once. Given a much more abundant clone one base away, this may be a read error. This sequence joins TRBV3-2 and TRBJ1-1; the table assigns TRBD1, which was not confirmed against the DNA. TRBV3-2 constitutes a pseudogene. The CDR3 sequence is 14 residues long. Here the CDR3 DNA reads TGTGCCAGCAGCCAGGGACCCCCGGGTACTGCAGCTTTCTTT. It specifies CASSQGPPGTAAFF.

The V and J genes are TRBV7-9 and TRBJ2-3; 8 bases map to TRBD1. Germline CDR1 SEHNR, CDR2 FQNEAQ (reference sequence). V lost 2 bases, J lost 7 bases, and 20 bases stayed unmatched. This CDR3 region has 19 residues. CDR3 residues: CASSLPPEGTTGEKNTQYF. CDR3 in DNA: TGTGCCAGCAGCTTACCGCCTGAAGGAACGACAGGGGAGAAGAATACGCAGTATTTT. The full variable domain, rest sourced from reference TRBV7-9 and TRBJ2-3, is DTGVSQNPRHKITKRGQNVTFRCDPISEHNRLYWYRQTLGQGPEFLTYFQNEAQLEKSRLLSDRFSAERPKGSFSTLEIQRTEQGDSAMYLCASSLPPEGTTGEKNTQYFGPGTRLTVL.

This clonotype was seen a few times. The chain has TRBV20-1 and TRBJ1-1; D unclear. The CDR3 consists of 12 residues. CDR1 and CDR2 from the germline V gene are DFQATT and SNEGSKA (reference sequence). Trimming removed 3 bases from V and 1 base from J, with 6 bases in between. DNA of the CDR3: TGCAGTGCTAGTGCAGAGAACACTGAAGCTTTCTTT. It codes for CSASAENTEAFF.

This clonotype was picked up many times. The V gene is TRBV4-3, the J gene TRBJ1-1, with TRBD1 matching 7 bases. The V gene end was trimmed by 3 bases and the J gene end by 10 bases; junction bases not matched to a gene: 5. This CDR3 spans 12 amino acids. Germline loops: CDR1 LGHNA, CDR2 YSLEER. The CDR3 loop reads CASSQQGVGAFF. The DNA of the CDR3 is TGCGCCAGCAGCCAGCAGGGGGTCGGAGCTTTCTTT.

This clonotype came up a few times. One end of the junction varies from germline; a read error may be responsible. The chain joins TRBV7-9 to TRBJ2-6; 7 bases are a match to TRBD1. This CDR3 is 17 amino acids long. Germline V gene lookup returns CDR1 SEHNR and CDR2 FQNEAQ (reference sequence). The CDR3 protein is CAGSSTGEWAGANVLTF. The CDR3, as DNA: TGTGCCGGCAGCTCCACAGGGGAGTGGGCTGGGGCCAACGTCCTGACTTTC.

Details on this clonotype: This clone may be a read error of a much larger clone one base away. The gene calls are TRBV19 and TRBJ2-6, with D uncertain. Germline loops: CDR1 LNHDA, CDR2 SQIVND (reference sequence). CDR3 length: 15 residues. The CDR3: CASGISTYGANVLTF. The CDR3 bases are TGTGCCAGTGGTATAAGTACATATGGGGCCAACGTCCTGACTTTC.

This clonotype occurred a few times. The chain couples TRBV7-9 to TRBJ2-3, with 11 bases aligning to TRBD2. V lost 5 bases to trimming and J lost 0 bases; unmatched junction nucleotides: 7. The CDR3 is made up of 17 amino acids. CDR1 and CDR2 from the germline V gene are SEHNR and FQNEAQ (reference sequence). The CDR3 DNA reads TGTGCCAGCAGCCAGGGACTAGCGGTACTTAGCACAGATACGCAGTATTTT. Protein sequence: CASSQGLAVLSTDTQYF.

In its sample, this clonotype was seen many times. CDR3 DNA: TGTGCCAGCAGTTCTGCTCTGAACACTGAAGCTTTCTTT. Protein sequence: CASSSALNTEAFF. The chain combines TRBV28 with TRBJ1-1; D is undetermined. Germline V lookup: CDR1 MDHEN, CDR2 SYDVKM. The CDR3 runs to 13 residues. Trimming took off 4 bases at V and 0 bases at J, with 6 bases between the two ends. The full variable domain, with the rest looked up from reference TRBV28 and TRBJ1-1, is DVKVTQSSRYLVKRTGEKVFLECVQDMDHENMFWYRQDPGLGLRLIYFSYDVKMKEKGDIPEGYSVSREKKERFSLILESASTNQTSMYLCASSSALNTEAFFGQGTRLTVV.

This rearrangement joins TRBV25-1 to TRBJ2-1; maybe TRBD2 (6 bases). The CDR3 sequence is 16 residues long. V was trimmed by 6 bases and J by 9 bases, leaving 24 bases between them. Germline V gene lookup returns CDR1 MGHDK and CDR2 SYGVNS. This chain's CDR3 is CASSPLGQIQGGEQFF. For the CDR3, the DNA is TGTGCCAGCAGCCCCCTGGGGCAAATCCAGGGAGGTGAGCAGTTCTTC.

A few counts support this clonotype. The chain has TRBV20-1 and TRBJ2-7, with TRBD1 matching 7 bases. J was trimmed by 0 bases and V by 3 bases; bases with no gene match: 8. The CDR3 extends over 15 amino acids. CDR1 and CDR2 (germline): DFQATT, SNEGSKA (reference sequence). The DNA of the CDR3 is TGCAGTGCTAGGTCGACAGGGAGTAGCTCCTACGAGCAGTACTTC. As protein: CSARSTGSSSYEQYF.

In nucleotides, the CDR3 is TGTGCCAGCGCAAGCTCTGGGGCCAACGTCCTGACTTTC. This sequence encodes CASASSGANVLTF. The chain carries TRBV11-1 and TRBJ2-6; the D is unclear. V lost 8 bases and J lost 0, with 5 bases in between. The germline gives CDR1 SGHAT, CDR2 FQDESV (reference sequence). CDR3 size: 13 residues.

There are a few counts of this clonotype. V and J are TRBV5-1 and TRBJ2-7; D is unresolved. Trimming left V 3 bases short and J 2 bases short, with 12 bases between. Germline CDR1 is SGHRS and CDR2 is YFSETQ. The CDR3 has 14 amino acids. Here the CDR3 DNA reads TGCGCCAGCAGCTCGGGCAACTACCCCTACGAGCAGTACTTC. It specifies CASSSGNYPYEQYF. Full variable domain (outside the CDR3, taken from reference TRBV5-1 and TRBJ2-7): KAGVTQTPRYLIKTRGQQVTLSCSPISGHRSVSWYQQTPGQGLQFLFEYFSETQRNKGNFPGRFSGRQFSNSRSEMNVSTLELGDSALYLCASSSGNYPYEQYFGPGTRLTVT.

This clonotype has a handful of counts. CDR3 loop: CASSPLGFHEQYF. The CDR3 DNA sequence: TGCGCCAGCAGCCCTTTGGGTTTCCACGAGCAGTACTTC. This chain connects TRBV5-1 to TRBJ2-7, with D uncertain. V was trimmed by 4 bases and J by 5 bases, leaving 13 bases between them. Per the germline V gene, CDR1 is SGHRS and CDR2 is YFSETQ. CDR3 length equals 13 residues. Together with reference TRBV5-1 and TRBJ2-7, the CDR3 gives the full variable domain: KAGVTQTPRYLIKTRGQQVTLSCSPISGHRSVSWYQQTPGQGLQFLFEYFSETQRNKGNFPGRFSGRQFSNSRSEMNVSTLELGDSALYLCASSPLGFHEQYFGPGTRLTVT.

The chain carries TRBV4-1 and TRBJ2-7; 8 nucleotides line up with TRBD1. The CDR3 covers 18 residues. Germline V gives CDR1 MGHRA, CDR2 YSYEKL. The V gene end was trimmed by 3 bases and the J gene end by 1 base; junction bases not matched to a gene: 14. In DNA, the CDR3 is TGCGCCAGCAGCCAGGAAAGACCCACGGGACAGGCATCCTACGAGCAGTACTTC. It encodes CASSQERPTGQASYEQYF.

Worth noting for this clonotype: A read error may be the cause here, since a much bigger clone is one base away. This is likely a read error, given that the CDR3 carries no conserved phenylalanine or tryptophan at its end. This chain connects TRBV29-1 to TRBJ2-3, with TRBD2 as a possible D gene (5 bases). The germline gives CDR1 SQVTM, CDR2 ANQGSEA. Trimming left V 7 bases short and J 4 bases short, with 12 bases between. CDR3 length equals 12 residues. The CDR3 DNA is TGCAGCGCCAAGACTATCCCAGATACGCAGTATATT. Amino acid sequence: CSAKTIPDTQYI.

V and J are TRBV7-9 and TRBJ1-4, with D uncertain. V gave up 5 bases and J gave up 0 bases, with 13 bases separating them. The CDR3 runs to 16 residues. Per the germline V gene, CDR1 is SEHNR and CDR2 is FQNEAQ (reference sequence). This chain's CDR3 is CASSDGFAATNEKLFF. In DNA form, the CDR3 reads TGTGCCAGCAGCGATGGATTTGCGGCAACTAATGAAAAACTGTTTTTT.

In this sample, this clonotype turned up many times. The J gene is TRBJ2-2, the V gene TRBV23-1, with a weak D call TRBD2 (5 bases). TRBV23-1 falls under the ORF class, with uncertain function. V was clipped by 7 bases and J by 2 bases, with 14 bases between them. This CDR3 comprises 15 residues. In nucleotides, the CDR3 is TGCGCCAGCACAGTCATCGAGGGAAACACCGGGGAGCTGTTTTTT. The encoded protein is CASTVIEGNTGELFF.

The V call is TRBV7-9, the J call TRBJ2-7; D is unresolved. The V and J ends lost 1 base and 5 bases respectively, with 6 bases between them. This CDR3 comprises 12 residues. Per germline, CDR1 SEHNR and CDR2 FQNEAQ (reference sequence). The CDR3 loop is CASSLVDHEQYF. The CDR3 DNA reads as TGTGCCAGCAGCTTAGTTGACCACGAGCAGTACTTC.

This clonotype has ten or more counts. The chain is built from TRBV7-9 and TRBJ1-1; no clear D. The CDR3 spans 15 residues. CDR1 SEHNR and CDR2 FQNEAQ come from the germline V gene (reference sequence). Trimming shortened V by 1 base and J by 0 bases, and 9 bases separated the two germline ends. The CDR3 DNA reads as TGTGCCAGCAGCTTAGGCCGGGGATTGAACACTGAAGCTTTCTTT. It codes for CASSLGRGLNTEAFF.

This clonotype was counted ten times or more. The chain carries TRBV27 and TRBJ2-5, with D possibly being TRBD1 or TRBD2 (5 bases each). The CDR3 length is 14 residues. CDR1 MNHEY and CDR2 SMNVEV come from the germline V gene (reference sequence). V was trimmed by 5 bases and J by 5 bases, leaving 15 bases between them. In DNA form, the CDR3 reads TGTGCCAGCAGTCCCTGGGACGGTGCGGAGACCCAGTACTTC. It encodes CASSPWDGAETQYF.

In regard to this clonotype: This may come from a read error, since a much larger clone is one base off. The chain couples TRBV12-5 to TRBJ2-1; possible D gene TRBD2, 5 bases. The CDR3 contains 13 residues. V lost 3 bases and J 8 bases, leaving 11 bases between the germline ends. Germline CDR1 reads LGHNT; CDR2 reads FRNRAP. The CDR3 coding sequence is TGTGCTAGTGGTTTCCTCCAGGAGGATGAGCAGTTCTTC. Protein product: CASGFLQEDEQFF.

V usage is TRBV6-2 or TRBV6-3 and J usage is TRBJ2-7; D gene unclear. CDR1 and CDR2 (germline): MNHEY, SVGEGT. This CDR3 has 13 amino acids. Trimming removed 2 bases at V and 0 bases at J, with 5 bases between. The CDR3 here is CASSYPDSYEQYF. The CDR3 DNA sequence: TGTGCCAGCAGTTACCCGGACTCCTACGAGCAGTACTTC.

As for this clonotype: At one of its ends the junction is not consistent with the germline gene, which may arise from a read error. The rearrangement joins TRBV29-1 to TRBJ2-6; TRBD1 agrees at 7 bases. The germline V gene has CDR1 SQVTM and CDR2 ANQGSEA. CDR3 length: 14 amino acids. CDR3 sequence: CSVPTGAGANVQTF. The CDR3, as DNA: TGCAGCGTACCAACAGGGGCTGGGGCCAACGTCCAGACTTTC.